The 20 T cell receptor beta chains below were found in one sample sequenced in a study of T cells in Graves' hyperthyroidism and ophthalmopathy. Authors of the study amplified TCR beta CDR3 regions from RNA transcripts. The HTBI set primed first-round TCR CDR3 RT-PCR. One entry per CDR3 protein results from TCRdb running MiXCR on the multiplex PCR reads. The sample contains hundreds of thousands of distinct CDR3 sequences, about a third of which appear only once. The sample consisted of blood. The receptors derive from a woman aged 40 to 55 with Graves' hyperthyroidism.

This clonotype was detected ten times or more. The chain uses TRBV10-1 and TRBJ2-5, with unresolved D. The CDR3 covers 13 residues. Germline lookup yields CDR1 WNHNN and CDR2 SYGVQD (reference sequence). V was trimmed by 2 bases and J by 2 bases, leaving 6 bases between them. CDR3 in DNA: TGCGCCAGCAGTGAGCCCCATCAAGAGACCCAGTACTTC. Its translation: CASSEPHQETQYF.

Points on this clonotype: It is likely a read error, because the conserved phenylalanine at the end of the CDR3 is missing. V usage is TRBV12-5 and J usage is TRBJ1-5; 8 positions agree with TRBD1. Germline V gives CDR1 LGHNT, CDR2 FRNRAP. The length of the CDR3 is 16 residues. V dropped 3 bases and J dropped 5; count of bases not matched to a gene: 9. CDR3 sequence: CASGFTPGTGDQPQHL. CDR3 nucleotide sequence: TGTGCTAGTGGTTTTACACCTGGGACAGGTGATCAGCCCCAGCATCTT.

In this sample, this clonotype turned up a few times. A read error may account for a junction end that differs from germline. V is TRBV7-9 and J is TRBJ2-5, with 11 bases that match TRBD1. Germline CDR1 reads SEHNR; CDR2 reads FQNEAQ (reference sequence). This CDR3 comprises 16 residues. Here the CDR3 reads CASGLEGQGDKETQYF. The CDR3 nucleotides are TGTGCCAGCGGCTTAGAGGGACAGGGGGACAAAGAGACCCAGTACTTC.

The CDR3 loop is CSVEVPPGELFF. The DNA of the CDR3 is TGCAGCGTTGAAGTCCCACCCGGGGAGCTGTTTTTT. This chain connects TRBV29-1 to TRBJ2-2; no reliable D call. CDR3 length equals 12 residues. The germline V and J ends were trimmed by 1 base and 6 bases, with 6 bases remaining between them. Germline V gene data show CDR1 as SQVTM and CDR2 as ANQGSEA.

This clonotype occurred a few times. The chain is built from TRBV6-6 and TRBJ1-2; 10 bases map to TRBD1. The CDR3 length is 12 residues. Germline CDR1 is MNHNY and CDR2 is SVGAGI (reference sequence). V shed 11 bases and J 8 bases; nucleotides not matched to a gene: 8. The chain's CDR3 is CAGGTGVGGYTF. CDR3 nucleotide sequence: TGTGCCGGGGGGACAGGGGTAGGCGGCTACACCTTC.

This clonotype was detected a few times. The CDR3 protein is CASSQDTQGPLNTEAFF. In DNA form, the CDR3 reads TGCGCCAGCAGCCAAGATACACAGGGGCCTCTCAACACTGAAGCTTTCTTT. The rearrangement joins TRBV4-3 to TRBJ1-1; 7 bases are a match to TRBD1. CDR3 length: 17 residues. The germline gives CDR1 LGHNA, CDR2 YSLEER. V lost 0 bases, J lost 2 bases, and 9 bases stayed unmatched.

The chain has TRBV10-3 and TRBJ2-7; 7 nucleotides align to TRBD2. The CDR3 totals 15 residues. CDR1 ENHRY and CDR2 SYGVKD come from the germline V gene. V was pared by 3 bases and J by 5 bases, with 10 bases of the junction left unmatched. CDR3 sequence reads: CAISEPSGGVNEQYF. The CDR3 region has the DNA TGTGCCATCAGTGAACCTAGCGGAGGGGTCAACGAGCAGTACTTC.

The rearrangement links TRBV20-1 to TRBJ2-5; 9 positions agree with TRBD2. Germline V gene lookup returns CDR1 DFQATT and CDR2 SNEGSKA (reference sequence). This CDR3 is 17 amino acids long. The J segment lost 3 bases and the V segment lost 1 base, leaving 12 bases of the junction unmatched. In DNA form, the CDR3 reads TGCAGTGCTAGAGCTAGGCGGGGGCTAGCGGGGAAAGAGACCCAGTACTTC. It yields the protein CSARARRGLAGKETQYF.

The genes are TRBV20-1 and TRBJ2-3; TRBD2 aligns across 9 bases. From germline, CDR1 is DFQATT and CDR2 SNEGSKA (reference sequence). The CDR3 loop spans 14 amino acids. V lost 5 bases and J lost 6; bases outside the gene matches: 9. The CDR3 sequence: CSAQAASGADTQYF. CDR3 sequence (DNA): TGCAGTGCTCAGGCGGCTAGCGGGGCCGATACGCAGTATTTT.

The count of this clonotype is one. This rearrangement joins TRBV5-1 to TRBJ1-1; no firm D call. Per germline, CDR1 SGHRS and CDR2 YFSETQ. The CDR3 spans 13 residues. Trimming shortened V by 0 bases and J by 6 bases, and 9 bases separated the two germline ends. The CDR3 bases are TGCGCCAGCAGCTTGGATCCGGGGTCTGAAGCTTTCTTT. Protein product: CASSLDPGSEAFF.

This clonotype has ten or more counts. The chain links TRBV2 to TRBJ1-4, with D possibly matching TRBD1 (6 bases). CDR1 is SNHLY, CDR2 FYNNEI, per germline. CDR3 length: 14 residues. Trimming shortened V by 1 base and J by 4 bases, and 7 bases separated the two germline ends. As DNA, the CDR3 is TGTGCCAGCAGTGAAGTAGGGGGTAATGAAAAACTGTTTTTT. Translation gives CASSEVGGNEKLFF.

Remarks on this clonotype: A single base separates this from a much larger clone, so it may be a read error. The chain uses TRBV7-2 and TRBJ2-7; a possible D gene is TRBD2 (5 bases). V lost 6 bases to trimming and J lost 5 bases, with 20 bases between them. This CDR3 is 15 amino acids long. The germline V gene encodes CDR1 SGHTA and CDR2 FQGNSA. The CDR3 sequence is CASSYSWSGVDEQYF. CDR3 DNA: TGTGCCAGCAGTTACTCGTGGTCCGGGGTCGACGAGCAGTACTTC.

On this clonotype: A read error may explain this, as a much larger clone is one base away. The chain carries TRBV19 and TRBJ1-2, with D maybe TRBD1 (5 bases). V lost 7 bases to trimming and J lost 4 bases, with 13 bases between them. CDR3 size: 13 residues. Germline lookup yields CDR1 LNHDA and CDR2 SQIVND (reference sequence). The CDR3 here is CASTIGRGYGYTF. Written as DNA, the CDR3 is TGTGCCAGTACGATAGGGAGGGGCTATGGCTACACCTTC.

This clonotype appeared a single time. The V gene is TRBV9, the J gene TRBJ2-3, with TRBD2 matching over 7 bases. Per germline, CDR1 SGDLS and CDR2 YYNGEE. The junction had 4 bases not matched to a gene; V was cut back by 3 bases and J by 0 bases. This CDR3 contains 15 residues. CDR3 residues: CASSAFGGSTDTQYF. In DNA, the CDR3 is TGTGCCAGCAGCGCCTTCGGGGGGAGCACAGATACGCAGTATTTT.

This rearrangement joins TRBV20-1 to TRBJ1-2; 12 bases map to TRBD1. The CDR3 extends over 14 amino acids. The junction had 7 bases not matched to a gene; V was cut back by 6 bases and J by 5 bases. Germline CDR1 reads DFQATT; CDR2 reads SNEGSKA (reference sequence). CDR3 nucleotides: TGCAGTGCGAAACGGGACAGGGGGCTTTATGGCTACACCTTC. This sequence encodes CSAKRDRGLYGYTF.

This clonotype was observed a handful of times. The chain links TRBV12-3 or TRBV12-4 to TRBJ1-5; D not resolved. The CDR3 runs 15 residues. Deletions cut 2 bases from V and 1 base from J, with 9 bases between. The chain's CDR3 is CASSLSGESNQPQHF. The CDR3, as DNA: TGTGCCAGCAGTTTATCCGGGGAGAGCAATCAGCCCCAGCATTTT.

The rearrangement joins TRBV9 to TRBJ1-6, with 8 nucleotides matching TRBD1. Germline V CDR1 and CDR2: SGDLS, YYNGEE. This CDR3 spans 15 amino acids. V was pared by 0 bases and J by 8 bases, with 4 bases of the junction left unmatched. The CDR3 region has the DNA TGTGCCAGCAGCGTAGACGACAGGGGTGATTCACCCCTCCACTTT. Its protein product is CASSVDDRGDSPLHF.

This clonotype has just one count. This could be a read error, since a much larger clone is one nucleotide away. The J gene is TRBJ1-2, the V gene TRBV6-1, with D perhaps matching TRBD1 (5 bases). V dropped 4 bases and J dropped 3 bases, with 9 bases sitting between them. The germline V gene has CDR1 MNHNS and CDR2 SASEGT. The CDR3 is made up of 13 amino acids. The CDR3 here is CASSARQYYGYTF. The CDR3 region has the DNA TGTGCCAGCAGTGCCCGACAGTACTATGGCTACACCTTC.

V gene TRBV10-3 combines with J gene TRBJ1-5, with 7 bases aligning to TRBD1. The ends lost 0 bases at V and 5 bases at J; junction bases unmatched: 4. CDR1 ENHRY and CDR2 SYGVKD come from the germline V gene. CDR3 size: 15 residues. CDR3 region: CAISESSRGDQPQHF. As DNA, the CDR3 is TGTGCCATCAGTGAGTCCAGCAGGGGGGATCAGCCCCAGCATTTT.

Turning to this clonotype: The junction departs from the called germline gene at one end, perhaps through a read error. The chain combines TRBV7-9 with TRBJ1-1, with 8 bases fitting TRBD1. This CDR3 contains 17 residues. From germline, CDR1 is SEHNR and CDR2 FQNEAQ (reference sequence). The DNA for the CDR3 is TGCGCCAGCAGCCAAGATCCCGGGACAGGATGGAACACTGAAGCTTTCTTT. Its protein product is CASSQDPGTGWNTEAFF.